A single sample gave rise to the 27 T cell receptor beta chains below, sequenced in a study of blood T cell repertoires in COVID-19. Profiled with immunoSEQ multiplex PCR; TCRdb holds only in-frame clones, not every one. The sample consists of 55,000 to 75,000 clones, 55% to 75% of them appearing once. The sequencing input was peripheral blood. The receptor source for this set is a woman between 65 and 79 years old with COVID-19, enrolled during active disease.

As DNA, the CDR3 is TGTGCCAGTGCAACGTCAGCGGTCCCCTACAATGAGCAGTTCTTC. This codes for CASATSAVPYNEQFF. V gene TRBV19 combines with J gene TRBJ2-1, with D possibly matching TRBD2 (5 bases). CDR3 length equals 15 residues. The germline V gene encodes CDR1 LNHDA and CDR2 SQIVND (reference sequence). V was trimmed by 8 bases and J by 2 bases, leaving 16 bases between them.

The chain joins TRBV11-1 to TRBJ2-2; 11 bases map to TRBD2. The trim removed 5 bases at V and 8 bases at J, leaving 7 bases unmatched. CDR1 is SGHAT and CDR2 is FQDESV in the germline V gene (reference sequence). The CDR3 runs 15 residues. CDR3 nucleotide sequence: TGTGCCAGCAGCACCGGACTAGCGGGTGGAGGGGAGCTGTTTTTT. Residues: CASSTGLAGGGELFF.

The V gene is TRBV5-1, the J gene TRBJ1-4; perhaps TRBD1 as D (5 bases). V shed 4 bases and J shed 4 bases, with 17 bases lying between them. Germline-derived CDR1 and CDR2 are SGHRS and YFSETQ. The CDR3 sequence is 16 residues long. CDR3: CASSRKGQGGNEKLFF. As DNA, the CDR3 is TGCGCCAGCAGCCGGAAAGGCCAGGGAGGTAATGAAAAACTGTTTTTT.

The gene calls are TRBV15 and TRBJ2-3, with 8 bases identical to TRBD2. Germline loops: CDR1 LNHNV, CDR2 YYDKDF (reference sequence). This CDR3 is 17 amino acids long. V gave up 6 bases and J gave up 2 bases; unmatched junction bases: 13. The CDR3 nucleotides read TGTGCCACCAGTATAGGACTAGCCCGCCCAGACACAGATACGCAGTATTTT. It yields the protein CATSIGLARPDTDTQYF.

The chain links TRBV19 to TRBJ2-7; 10 nucleotides align to TRBD2. The germline V gene has CDR1 LNHDA and CDR2 SQIVND (reference sequence). The CDR3 totals 14 residues. Trimming at V came to 6 bases and at J to 4 bases, leaving 6 bases not matched to a gene. CDR3 protein: CASSPSGGGYEQYF. In nucleotides, the CDR3 is TGTGCCAGTAGCCCTAGCGGGGGAGGTTACGAGCAGTACTTC.

The chain joins TRBV5-8 to TRBJ2-1; TRBD2 matches at 7 bases. The CDR3 sequence is 15 residues long. V lost 4 bases to trimming and J lost 4 bases; unmatched junction nucleotides: 8. Germline CDR1 reads SGHTS; CDR2 reads YDEGEE. This chain's CDR3 is CASSPGTTLYNEQFF. CDR3 nucleotide sequence: TGTGCCAGCAGCCCGGGGACTACCCTGTACAATGAGCAGTTCTTC.

This chain links TRBV7-8 with TRBJ2-3; D is perhaps TRBD2 (6 bases). Trimming pared 1 base from V and 4 bases from J, leaving 12 bases between. CDR3 length: 15 residues. Germline CDR1 reads SGHVS; CDR2 reads FQNEAQ. The CDR3 DNA follows: TGTGCCAGCAGCTTAGGACGGGGGAAATCAGATACGCAGTATTTT. This sequence encodes CASSLGRGKSDTQYF.

The chain has TRBV6-6 and TRBJ1-2; D is perhaps TRBD1 (5 bases). This CDR3 contains 16 residues. The ends were cut back, 0 bases at V and 4 bases at J, with 15 bases in the middle. Germline assignment: CDR1 MNHNY and CDR2 SVGAGI (reference sequence). The chain's CDR3 is CASSYSTSGNSYGYTF. The DNA for the CDR3 is TGTGCCAGCAGTTACTCGACATCAGGGAATTCCTATGGCTACACCTTC.

The chain recombines TRBV5-6 with TRBJ1-1; D unclear. The CDR3 extends over 11 amino acids. V lost 2 bases and J 9 bases, leaving 8 bases between the germline ends. Germline V gene sequence: CDR1 SGHDT, CDR2 YYEEEE. The CDR3 protein is CASSLGGKAFF. CDR3 nucleotides: TGTGCCAGCAGCTTAGGCGGTAAAGCTTTCTTT. Drawing the rest from reference TRBV5-6 and TRBJ1-1, the complete variable domain is DAGVTQSPTHLIKTRGQQVTLRCSPKSGHDTVSWYQQALGQGPQFIFQYYEEEERQRGNFPDRFSGHQFPNYSSELNVNALLLGDSALYLCASSLGGKAFFGQGTRLTVV.

The chain has TRBV25-1 and TRBJ1-2, with D uncertain. This CDR3 spans 14 amino acids. V was shortened by 4 bases and J by 0 bases, with 9 bases between the two germline ends. CDR1 is MGHDK, CDR2 SYGVNS, per germline. CDR3 nucleotides: TGTGCCAGCAGTGTCGGGAGGGCTAACTATGGCTACACCTTC. Its protein product is CASSVGRANYGYTF.

The chain combines TRBV7-2 with TRBJ2-1, with TRBD1 identical over 8 bases. The CDR3 totals 15 residues. Germline trimming cut 5 bases from V and 5 bases from J; bases unmatched to any gene: 8. The germline gives CDR1 SGHTA, CDR2 FQGNSA. The CDR3 nucleotides are TGTGCCAGCAGCATCGATAACAGGGGGAACAATGAGCAGTTCTTC. Translation: CASSIDNRGNNEQFF.

This clone was counted once. V is TRBV28 and J is TRBJ1-1; D is perhaps TRBD1 (5 bases). The CDR3 runs to 14 residues. Trimming removed 5 bases at V and 5 bases at J, with 15 bases between. Germline V gene sequence: CDR1 MDHEN, CDR2 SYDVKM. CDR3 protein: CASSTPAGLTEAFF. The DNA of the CDR3 is TGTGCCAGCAGTACGCCGGCAGGGCTTACTGAAGCTTTCTTT.

The chain uses TRBV19 and TRBJ1-4; 12 bases match TRBD1. CDR1 and CDR2 from the germline V gene are LNHDA and SQIVND (reference sequence). The CDR3 length is 18 residues. With 6 bases clipped from V and 0 bases from J, the junction kept 8 bases outside the gene matches. The CDR3 coding sequence is TGTGCCAGTAGCCGCCGGGACAGGGGGCTATCAACTAATGAAAAACTGTTTTTT. Translated, it gives CASSRRDRGLSTNEKLFF.

V is TRBV15 and J is TRBJ2-6; 7 nucleotides match TRBD2. Losses at the gene ends were 5 bases for V and 3 bases for J; bases not matched to a gene: 10. Germline V gene lookup returns CDR1 LNHNV and CDR2 YYDKDF (reference sequence). The CDR3 consists of 17 residues. The CDR3 region is CATSVMGRGDGANVLTF. CDR3 in DNA: TGTGCCACCAGCGTGATGGGGAGGGGTGATGGGGCCAACGTCCTGACTTTC.

This clone is a singleton in its sample. This CDR3 reads CASSEVLQRGETQYF. CDR3 DNA sequence: TGTGCCAGCAGTGAGGTTCTCCAGCGGGGTGAGACCCAGTACTTC. The chain uses TRBV25-1 and TRBJ2-5, with 7 bases identical to TRBD2. Trimming removed 3 bases from V and 5 bases from J; junction bases left unmatched: 9. There are 15 residues in the CDR3. Germline V CDR1 and CDR2: MGHDK, SYGVNS.

This chain joins TRBV19 and TRBJ1-2; 10 bases are shared with TRBD1. Germline trimming cut 7 bases from V and 5 bases from J; bases unmatched to any gene: 13. CDR3 length equals 16 residues. Germline V gene lookup returns CDR1 LNHDA and CDR2 SQIVND (reference sequence). The CDR3 protein is CASKTRQGASEYGYTF. The DNA of the CDR3 is TGTGCCAGTAAAACTCGACAGGGGGCCTCGGAGTATGGCTACACCTTC.

This clone was counted a few times. This chain links TRBV29-1 with TRBJ2-1; 8 nucleotides agree with TRBD2. In germline, CDR1 is SQVTM, CDR2 ANQGSEA. This CDR3 is 15 amino acids long. The junction had 12 bases not matched to a gene; V was cut back by 3 bases and J by 8 bases. CDR3 residues: CSVEGPSGSVDEQFF. In nucleotides, the CDR3 is TGCAGCGTTGAGGGTCCCAGCGGGAGTGTGGATGAGCAGTTCTTC.

The V gene is TRBV11-2, the J gene TRBJ1-1; possible D gene TRBD1, 5 bases. The V gene's germline CDR1 is SGHAT and CDR2 FQNNGV. The CDR3 consists of 14 residues. V was pared by 1 base and J by 5 bases, with 11 bases between. CDR3 sequence: CASSLVGGRTEAFF. CDR3 sequence (DNA): TGTGCCAGCAGCTTAGTTGGGGGGAGGACTGAAGCTTTCTTT.

This chain connects TRBV19 to TRBJ2-7; 7 positions match TRBD1. Germline V gene lookup returns CDR1 LNHDA and CDR2 SQIVND (reference sequence). V was pared by 9 bases and J by 9 bases, with 26 bases of the junction left unmatched. The CDR3 loop spans 17 amino acids. CDR3 bases: TGTGCCAGCAGGGACAGTGCTACACTCACATCTATCAGTGGGCAGTACGTC. Residues: CASRDSATLTSISGQYV.

The chain has TRBV10-3 and TRBJ1-6; D is unclear. Germline V lookup: CDR1 ENHRY, CDR2 SYGVKD. The CDR3 runs to 13 residues. The V end was cut by 6 bases, the J end by 8 bases, with 11 bases between. CDR3 in amino acids: CAIRGPEDSPLHF. The CDR3 DNA follows: TGTGCCATCAGGGGTCCTGAGGATTCACCCCTCCACTTT.

The rearrangement links TRBV5-1 to TRBJ2-1, with a possible D match to TRBD1 (5 bases). The V gene's germline CDR1 is SGHRS and CDR2 YFSETQ. V lost 4 bases to trimming and J lost 2 bases, with 13 bases between them. The CDR3 has 15 residues. The CDR3, as DNA: TGCGCCAGCAGCGCGGACAAGCCCGCCTACAATGAGCAGTTCTTC. Its protein is CASSADKPAYNEQFF.

The chain recombines TRBV18 with TRBJ1-2; the match to TRBD1 covers 8 bases. V was pared by 8 bases and J by 2 bases, with 10 bases of the junction left unmatched. The V gene's germline CDR1 is KGHSH and CDR2 LQKENI. The CDR3 length is 15 residues. The CDR3, as DNA: TGTGCCAGCCGAACTGGACAGGGCCTCAACTATGGCTACACCTTC. Its protein is CASRTGQGLNYGYTF.

The chain is built from TRBV19 and TRBJ2-2; tentatively, D is TRBD1 (6 bases). Looked up from germline, CDR1 is LNHDA and CDR2 is SQIVND (reference sequence). V was trimmed by 10 bases and J by 6 bases, leaving 12 bases between them. The CDR3 length is 12 residues. The CDR3 reads CATQGKAGELFF. CDR3 DNA sequence: TGTGCCACACAGGGCAAGGCCGGGGAGCTGTTTTTT. Variable domain in full (rest from reference TRBV19 and TRBJ2-2): DGGITQSPKYLFRKEGQNVTLSCEQNLNHDAMYWYRQDPGQGLRLIYYSQIVNDFQKGDIAEGYSVSREKKESFPLTVTSAQKNPTAFYLCATQGKAGELFFGEGSRLTVL.

This clone was observed a few times. This sequence joins TRBV12-3 or TRBV12-4 and TRBJ2-7, with no clear D. The CDR3 extends over 12 amino acids. Trimming left V 0 bases short and J 4 bases short, with 4 bases between. DNA of the CDR3: TGTGCCAGCAGTTTAGCCGGGTACGAGCAGTACTTC. This translates into CASSLAGYEQYF.

This clone was recorded a few times. V is TRBV7-9 and J is TRBJ2-7, with a possible D match to TRBD1 (6 bases). From germline, CDR1 is SEHNR and CDR2 FQNEAQ (reference sequence). The CDR3 has 14 residues. V was shortened by 5 bases and J by 1 base, with 12 bases between the two germline ends. The CDR3, as DNA: TGTGCCAGCAGCCGGACAGTTACGTCCTACGAGCAGTACGTC. Translated: CASSRTVTSYEQYV.

The table lists this clone with a few counts. This chain links TRBV5-1 with TRBJ1-1; D possibly corresponds to TRBD1 (6 bases). With 2 bases removed from V and 1 base from J, the gap between germline ends came to 12 bases. The V gene's germline CDR1 is SGHRS and CDR2 YFSETQ. The CDR3 sequence is 15 residues long. The CDR3 DNA reads TGCGCCAGCAGCTTAGTTGGGACAACGAACACTGAAGCTTTCTTT. Translated, it gives CASSLVGTTNTEAFF.

Here the CDR3 reads CASSSLDRVLQPQHF. The CDR3 DNA reads TGTGCCAGCAGCTCCTTAGACAGGGTCCTTCAGCCCCAGCATTTT. This rearrangement joins TRBV7-8 to TRBJ1-5, with 7 bases fitting TRBD1. CDR1 is SGHVS, CDR2 FQNEAQ, per germline. The CDR3 length is 15 residues. V was clipped by 4 bases and J by 6 bases; unmatched bases: 9. The complete variable domain, with remaining parts taken from reference TRBV7-8 and TRBJ1-5, reads GAGVSQSPRYKVAKRGQDVALRCDPISGHVSLFWYQQALGQGPEFLTYFQNEAQLDKSGLPSDRFFAERPEGSVSTLKIQRTQQEDSAVYLCASSSLDRVLQPQHFGDGTRLSIL.